This TCR beta chain was captured by sequencing in a study of blood T cell repertoires in COVID-19. There are 16 residues in the CDR3. CDR1 and CDR2 from the germline V gene are GTSNPN and SVGIG (reference sequence). V was clipped by 2 bases and J by 5 bases; unmatched bases: 9. Libraries were prepared by immunoSEQ multiplex PCR; TCRdb keeps only in-frame clonotypes and omits some of them. The sample lists 300,000 to 350,000 clones; around 87% were seen once. The sample comprised peripheral blood. The chain couples TRBV30 to TRBJ2-2; 9 nucleotides match TRBD2. This sequence originates from a woman in her forties or fifties with COVID-19, enrolled during active disease. The CDR3 reads CAWSILGLARTGELFF. The CDR3 DNA reads TGTGCCTGGAGTATTTTAGGACTAGCGAGGACCGGGGAGCTGTTTTTT.